This T cell receptor beta chain was recorded in a study of blood T cells in healthy people across ages. For the second PCR, which ran for 7 to 11 cycles, a sample-barcoded 5' primer and a J-beta primer mix were used. TCRdb re-analysed the 5' RACE reads in MiXCR, keeping a single row per CDR3 protein. Seen here are about 780,000 distinct CDR3 sequences, 20% to 30% observed once, and the top ten hold less than 3.5%. This clonotype was detected a few times. Each sample used at least 6 million PBMCs. This sample was also put to use in a study of T cells of mothers and their children.

The sequenced sample was blood. This TCR was sampled from a boy under 18 in good health.

CDR3 amino acids: CASSVDSGERDEQFF. CDR3 in DNA: TGTGCCAGCAGCGTCGATAGCGGGGAGAGGGATGAGCAGTTCTTC. The V gene is TRBV11-3, the J gene TRBJ2-5, with TRBD2 identical over 8 bases. The J call is doubtful: the DNA matches TRBJ2-1 better. Looked up from germline, CDR1 is SGHNT and CDR2 is YENEEA. There are 15 residues in the CDR3.